This TCR beta chain appears in the sequencing data of a study of shared clonotypes between healthy human individuals. CDR3 length: 16 amino acids. J lost 3 bases, V lost 6 bases, and 8 bases had no gene match. Germline CDR1 LNHDA, CDR2 SQIVND (reference sequence). TCRdb keeps only in-frame clones here, not all; method: immunoSEQ multiplex PCR. There are 450,000 to 500,000 clones in the sample; roughly four fifths occur only once, and roughly 13% lies in the top ten. V gene TRBV19 combines with J gene TRBJ2-1; 10 bases fit TRBD1. This receptor was identified in a woman aged 40 to 49 in good health. Some clones in this sample may be carry-over from other donors' samples. Input material: PBMCs. CDR3 region: CASSPHRDRGYNEQFF. As DNA, the CDR3 is TGTGCCAGTAGCCCACACCGGGACAGGGGCTACAATGAGCAGTTCTTC. Filled out from reference TRBV19 and TRBJ2-1, the complete variable domain reads DGGITQSPKYLFRKEGQNVTLSCEQNLNHDAMYWYRQDPGQGLRLIYYSQIVNDFQKGDIAEGYSVSREKKESFPLTVTSAQKNPTAFYLCASSPHRDRGYNEQFFGPGTRLTVL.